The 25 T cell receptor beta chains given below trace back to one sample, sequenced in a study of blood T cell repertoires in COVID-19 (dated by TCRdb to between 2020 and 2021). Library generation was performed with the immunoSEQ multiplex PCR assay. The table comes from immuneACCESS by way of TCRdb, which keeps in-frame sequences with V and J called. Part of the clones is missing from these tables; in studies checked, under half for an unresolved V gene and the rest for unknown reasons. The sample includes 130,000 to 150,000 clones, with around nine tenths observed a single time. The top ten constitute about 2.5% of the sample. Sequences were obtained from peripheral blood. The receptors were gathered from a human donor in a cohort sampled during active COVID-19.

The chain couples TRBV3-1 (or the pseudogene TRBV3-2) to TRBJ1-2; D remains ambiguous. The germline gives CDR1 LGHDT, CDR2 YNNKEL (reference sequence). This CDR3 comprises 17 residues. V was clipped by 1 base and J by 4 bases, with 19 bases between them. The CDR3 here is CASSQVSGPRMVYGYTF. In DNA form, the CDR3 reads TGTGCCAGCAGCCAAGTTTCAGGTCCTCGAATGGTCTATGGCTACACCTTC.

The V gene is TRBV19, the J gene TRBJ2-3; 14 bases match TRBD2. The germline gives CDR1 LNHDA, CDR2 SQIVND (reference sequence). The CDR3 is 16 amino acids. J gave up 6 bases and V 5 bases, and 7 bases lay outside the gene matches. The CDR3 spells CASSLGLAGEGDTQYF. The CDR3 DNA sequence: TGTGCCAGTAGTTTGGGACTAGCGGGAGAAGGGGATACGCAGTATTTT.

The J gene is TRBJ2-1, the V gene TRBV3-1 (or the pseudogene TRBV3-2); TRBD2 agrees at 8 bases. Germline CDR1 reads LGHDT; CDR2 reads YNNKEL (reference sequence). The CDR3 spans 17 residues. V was clipped by 1 base and J by 0 bases; unmatched bases: 5. CDR3 sequence (DNA): TGTGCCAGCAGCCAAGTTGGCGGGGGGCCCTCCTACAATGAGCAGTTCTTC. This gives the protein CASSQVGGGPSYNEQFF.

This clone was observed a single time. This chain uses TRBV24-1 with TRBJ2-1; TRBD2 agrees at 16 bases. The CDR3 covers 21 residues. The J segment lost 0 bases and the V segment lost 3 bases, leaving 10 bases of the junction unmatched. Germline V gene data show CDR1 as KGHDR and CDR2 as SFDVKD. This CDR3 is CATSDAPGLAGGLSSYNEQFF. In DNA, the CDR3 is TGTGCCACCAGTGATGCCCCGGGACTAGCGGGAGGGCTAAGCTCCTACAATGAGCAGTTCTTC.

The chain joins TRBV20-1 to TRBJ2-1, with a weak D call TRBD1 (6 bases). Germline CDR1 reads DFQATT; CDR2 reads SNEGSKA (reference sequence). The V end was cut by 3 bases, the J end by 3 bases, with 15 bases between. The CDR3 is 15 residues long. CDR3 region: CSASQQGVDYNEQFF. The DNA of the CDR3 is TGCAGTGCTAGTCAACAGGGAGTGGACTACAATGAGCAGTTCTTC.

The V gene is TRBV4-1, the J gene TRBJ2-3; D call uncertain. The V end was cut by 1 base, the J end by 2 bases, with 13 bases between. Per germline, CDR1 MGHRA and CDR2 YSYEKL. CDR3 size: 16 residues. In DNA, the CDR3 is TGCGCCAGCAGCCAAGCCAACATGGGCTTCACAGATACGCAGTATTTT. The encoded protein is CASSQANMGFTDTQYF.

This rearrangement joins TRBV4-2 to TRBJ2-1; the D gene is possibly TRBD2 (6 bases). CDR1 and CDR2 from the germline V gene are LGHNA and YNFKEQ. V lost 3 bases and J 8 bases, leaving 20 bases between the germline ends. The CDR3 runs 16 residues. CDR3 region: CASSQSHGRDIDEQFF. The CDR3 region has the DNA TGTGCCAGCAGCCAGAGCCACGGGAGAGATATAGATGAGCAGTTCTTC.

J is TRBJ2-2 and V is TRBV5-6; D perhaps matches TRBD1 (5 bases). Trimming removed 5 bases at V and 2 bases at J, with 7 bases between. The CDR3 runs 13 residues. Per the germline V gene, CDR1 is SGHDT and CDR2 is YYEEEE. The CDR3 loop is CASRDTNTGELFF. The CDR3 region has the DNA TGTGCCAGCAGGGACACTAACACCGGGGAGCTGTTTTTT.

V gene TRBV29-1 combines with J gene TRBJ1-2, with 11 positions matching TRBD1. V was pared by 7 bases and J by 7 bases, with 11 bases of the junction left unmatched. This CDR3 has 14 amino acids. Per germline, CDR1 SQVTM and CDR2 ANQGSEA. As DNA, the CDR3 is TGCAGCGCCGCTTCCGGACAGGGGGCCTTTGGCTACACCTTC. Translated, it gives CSAASGQGAFGYTF.

This clone was seen just once. The rearrangement links TRBV19 to TRBJ2-7; 10 bases are shared with TRBD1. The V gene's germline CDR1 is LNHDA and CDR2 SQIVND (reference sequence). Losses at the gene ends were 3 bases for V and 3 bases for J; bases not matched to a gene: 5. The CDR3 extends over 15 amino acids. The CDR3 is CASSIGTGDYYEQYF. The CDR3 DNA reads as TGTGCCAGTAGTATCGGGACAGGGGACTACTACGAGCAGTACTTC.

The gene calls are TRBV4-3 and TRBJ1-1; D might be TRBD1 (5 bases). Trimming pared 4 bases from V and 5 bases from J, leaving 14 bases between. Germline lookup yields CDR1 LGHNA and CDR2 YSLEER. This CDR3 is built from 14 residues. DNA for the CDR3: TGCGCCAGCAGCCGGTCCCGACAGAAGACTGAAGCTTTCTTT. As protein: CASSRSRQKTEAFF.

The chain recombines TRBV16 with TRBJ1-4; a weak D match, TRBD1 (6 bases). With 0 bases removed from V and 8 bases from J, the gap between germline ends came to 10 bases. This CDR3 spans 14 amino acids. Per the germline V gene, CDR1 is KGHSY and CDR2 is FQNENV. The CDR3 DNA follows: TGTGCCAGCAGCCAATCGAGGGGGAACGAAAAACTGTTTTTT. Translating it yields CASSQSRGNEKLFF.

This clone was recorded many times. The chain carries TRBV7-6 and TRBJ2-1; the D gene is possibly TRBD2 (6 bases). CDR3 size: 16 residues. Germline CDR1 and CDR2: SGHVS and FNYEAQ. V lost 4 bases and J lost 4, with 17 bases in between. CDR3 DNA: TGTGCCAGCAGCTCCTCAGGTAGCGGAGGGTACAATGAGCAGTTCTTC. It specifies CASSSSGSGGYNEQFF.

J is TRBJ1-1 and V is TRBV4-2; 7 bases fit TRBD1. This CDR3 has 18 amino acids. Trimming cost V 1 base and J 1 base; bases outside gene matches: 12. The germline V gene has CDR1 LGHNA and CDR2 YNFKEQ. CDR3 sequence reads: CASSQVRGIDRANTEAFF. CDR3 bases: TGTGCCAGCAGCCAAGTTCGAGGGATTGACAGGGCGAACACTGAAGCTTTCTTT.

The rearrangement uses TRBV28 and TRBJ1-2, with TRBD1 matching 10 bases. The V segment lost 9 bases and the J segment 1 base; nucleotides outside the gene matches: 2. The CDR3 has 13 residues. Germline V CDR1 and CDR2: MDHEN, SYDVKM. The CDR3 sequence is CASWDRGNYGYTF. In DNA form, the CDR3 reads TGTGCCAGTTGGGACAGGGGTAACTATGGCTACACCTTC.

The genes are TRBV4-3 and TRBJ1-1; weak D call: TRBD1 (6 bases). CDR1 and CDR2 from the germline V gene are LGHNA and YSLEER. V gave up 0 bases and J gave up 4 bases, with 21 bases separating them. CDR3 length: 18 residues. DNA of the CDR3: TGCGCCAGCAGCCAAGATGGGGGGGGCAGGGTCGTGTTCACTGAAGCTTTCTTT. Protein sequence: CASSQDGGGRVVFTEAFF.

The sample holds a few counts of this clone. The V and J genes are TRBV29-1 and TRBJ1-3; D may be TRBD1 (5 bases). Trimming left V 4 bases short and J 3 bases short, with 10 bases between. The CDR3 contains 13 residues. The germline gives CDR1 SQVTM, CDR2 ANQGSEA. The DNA for the CDR3 is TGCAGCGTTGTACCGCAGGGTGGAAACACCATATATTTT. Protein product: CSVVPQGGNTIYF.

The rearrangement uses TRBV28 and TRBJ2-1, with a tentative D call TRBD1 (5 bases). Germline V lookup: CDR1 MDHEN, CDR2 SYDVKM. The CDR3 totals 15 residues. Trimming cost V 7 bases and J 7 bases, with 20 bases left between them. The CDR3 nucleotides read TGTGCCAGCACGGAGTCGAGACAGTTCTTGAATGAGCAGTTCTTC. Its translation: CASTESRQFLNEQFF. Using reference TRBV28 and TRBJ2-1 for the parts outside the CDR3, the full variable domain is DVKVTQSSRYLVKRTGEKVFLECVQDMDHENMFWYRQDPGLGLRLIYFSYDVKMKEKGDIPEGYSVSREKKERFSLILESASTNQTSMYLCASTESRQFLNEQFFGPGTRLTVL.

The chain couples TRBV21-1 to TRBJ2-7; whether TRBD2, the table's D call, matches the DNA was not checked. TRBV21-1 is a documented pseudogene. The CDR3 length is 20 residues. The CDR3 DNA follows: TGTGCCAGCAGCAAATCCCCTACTAGCGGGGGGTCCGGGGGACTCTACGAGCAGTACTTC. This translates into CASSKSPTSGGSGGLYEQYF.

The chain has TRBV14 and TRBJ2-2; D is unclear. The germline V gene encodes CDR1 SGHDN and CDR2 FVKESK. This CDR3 is 16 amino acids long. The germline V and J ends were trimmed by 3 bases and 1 base, with 12 bases remaining between them. The CDR3 here is CASSHSLHLNTGELFF. The CDR3 DNA reads TGTGCCAGCAGCCACTCTTTACACCTGAACACCGGGGAGCTGTTTTTT.

The genes are TRBV6-6 and TRBJ1-1, with TRBD1 matching over 7 bases. J was trimmed by 1 base and V by 4 bases; bases with no gene match: 3. The CDR3 is 14 amino acids. Germline V gene data show CDR1 as MNHNY and CDR2 as SVGAGI (reference sequence). The DNA of the CDR3 is TGTGCCAGCAGTTCTCGACAGGGGAACACTGAAGCTTTCTTT. This sequence encodes CASSSRQGNTEAFF.

V usage is TRBV7-3 and J usage is TRBJ1-3; D gene uncertain. The V gene's germline CDR1 is SGHTA and CDR2 FQGTGA. This CDR3 is built from 21 residues. Trimming removed 4 bases at V and 0 bases at J, with 28 bases between. The CDR3 loop is CASSWENHWRRFPHSGNTIYF. CDR3 in DNA: TGTGCCAGCAGCTGGGAAAACCACTGGAGGAGGTTCCCCCACTCTGGAAACACCATATATTTT.

Only one count was recorded for this clone. The chain combines TRBV29-1 with TRBJ1-2; the match to TRBD1 covers 7 bases. Unmatched junction bases numbered 7, after V lost 5 bases and J lost 4 bases. This CDR3 is built from 13 residues. Germline CDR1 is SQVTM and CDR2 is ANQGSEA. The CDR3 region has the DNA TGCAGCGTTCCGACAGGGCTCGGCTATGGCTACACCTTC. This sequence encodes CSVPTGLGYGYTF.

The V and J genes are TRBV4-2 and TRBJ2-2, with D tentatively TRBD1 (6 bases). The V gene's germline CDR1 is LGHNA and CDR2 YNFKEQ. CDR3 length: 14 amino acids. V was pared by 0 bases and J by 6 bases, with 8 bases between. The CDR3 nucleotides read TGTGCCAGCAGCCAAGACAGGGGCGCCGGGGAGCTGTTTTTT. Translation gives CASSQDRGAGELFF.

Details on this clone: Compared with germline, one end of the junction differs, possibly owing to a read error. Other nucleotide sequences from this sample produce the same CDR3. The chain combines TRBV28 with TRBJ1-2; tentative D call: TRBD1 (6 bases). The CDR3 is 16 residues long. Germline V CDR1 and CDR2: MDHEN, SYDVKM. CDR3 nucleotides: TGTGCCAGCACTCCGGGTACAGGGACCTCTAACTACGGCTACACCTTC. Its protein product is CASTPGTGTSNYGYTF.